This T cell receptor (beta chain) appears in the sequencing data of a study of identical twins. Donors were all healthy Caucasians. The length of the CDR3 is 15 residues. Trimming removed 1 base from V and 9 bases from J; junction bases left unmatched: 7. Germline assignment: CDR1 SGHNT and CDR2 YENEEA. Via MiXCR, TCRdb re-called the 5' RACE reads, giving one row per CDR3 protein. The table has 250,000 or so distinct CDR3 sequences, more than 9.5% seen once; the top ten hold 3.5% to 5%. In its sample, this clonotype was seen many times. The same sample was also used in a study of yellow fever vaccine responses in identical twins. That study reports: Reportedly, twins showed a vaccine T cell response that looked partly convergent and partly personalized.

The receptor comes from a woman between 18 and 29 years old in good health. Sequencing was done on a sample of memory (CD45RO+) T cells sorted from blood. V is TRBV11-3 and J is TRBJ2-1; the match to TRBD2 covers 9 bases. CDR3 sequence: CASSLVAGVSGEQFF. CDR3 DNA sequence: TGTGCCAGCAGCTTAGTAGCGGGAGTTAGTGGTGAGCAGTTCTTC.